The next 10 T cell receptor beta chains were all read from a single sample in a study of blood T cells in healthy people across ages. A J-beta primer mix and a sample-barcoded 5' primer were used in a second PCR of roughly 7 to 12 cycles. In TCRdb, the 5' RACE reads were re-called with MiXCR into one record per CDR3 protein. Of 800,000 or so distinct CDR3 sequences listed, roughly 60% are singletons. The sequencing sample was made of blood. Source of these receptors: a man younger than 45 in good health.

The chain recombines TRBV18 with TRBJ2-7; TRBD1 agrees at 8 bases. Unmatched junction bases numbered 8, after V lost 0 bases and J lost 4 bases. This CDR3 region has 16 residues. Germline V gives CDR1 KGHSH, CDR2 LQKENI. This CDR3 is CASSPPTTGVKYEQYF. CDR3 nucleotides: TGTGCCAGCTCACCACCGACGACAGGGGTAAAATACGAGCAGTACTTC. Full variable domain (remainder filled in from reference TRBV18 and TRBJ2-7): NAGVMQNPRHLVRRRGQEARLRCSPMKGHSHVYWYRQLPEEGLKFMVYLQKENIIDESGMPKERFSAEFPKEGPSILRIQQVVRGDSAAYFCASSPPTTGVKYEQYFGPGTRLTVT.

This clonotype has only a few counts. This chain uses TRBV20-1 with TRBJ2-6; TRBD1 agrees at 8 bases. The length of the CDR3 is 13 residues. The germline CDR1 and CDR2 sequences are DFQATT and SNEGSKA (reference sequence). Trimming cost V 4 bases and J 11 bases; bases outside gene matches: 7. In DNA, the CDR3 is TGCAGTGCTACTCCGGACAGGGAGGACGTCCTGACTTTC. Its translation is CSATPDREDVLTF.

This clonotype was found a few times. The CDR3 loop is CSVEDVEAQYF. CDR3 nucleotides: TGCAGCGTTGAAGACGTGGAGGCCCAGTACTTC. The chain combines TRBV29-1 with TRBJ2-5; a weak D match, TRBD2 (5 bases). The germline V gene has CDR1 SQVTM and CDR2 ANQGSEA. There are 11 residues in the CDR3. V lost 0 bases, J lost 9 bases, and 8 bases lay in between.

The chain combines TRBV4-2 with TRBJ2-5; TRBD1 matches 11 bases. Germline V lookup: CDR1 LGHNA, CDR2 YNFKEQ. The CDR3 loop spans 15 amino acids. Losses at the gene ends were 5 bases for V and 4 bases for J; bases not matched to a gene: 6. This CDR3 reads CASSTGQGAGETQYF. For the CDR3, the DNA is TGTGCCAGCAGCACAGGACAGGGGGCAGGAGAGACCCAGTACTTC.

The V and J genes are TRBV7-3 and TRBJ2-6; D might be TRBD2 (6 bases). The CDR3 runs 19 residues. V lost 5 bases and J 1 base, leaving 21 bases between the germline ends. Germline V CDR1 and CDR2: SGHTA, FQGTGA. CDR3 nucleotides: TGTGCCAGCAGCACCAATCCCGGGGGTACTCTTTCTGGGGCCAACGTCCTGACTTTC. This encodes CASSTNPGGTLSGANVLTF.

The rearrangement uses TRBV10-3 and TRBJ2-1; TRBD2 matches at 7 bases. The CDR3 length is 16 residues. J lost 5 bases, V lost 7 bases, and 14 bases had no gene match. Germline CDR1 is ENHRY and CDR2 is SYGVKD. This chain's CDR3 is CAITSSGGSGNNEQFF. CDR3 in DNA: TGTGCCATCACTTCATCCGGGGGGTCGGGCAACAATGAGCAGTTCTTC.

The V gene is TRBV4-1, the J gene TRBJ1-2; D ambiguous. CDR3 size: 16 residues. The V and J ends lost 5 bases and 5 bases respectively, with 21 bases between them. Germline assignment: CDR1 MGHRA and CDR2 YSYEKL. The CDR3 region has the DNA TGCGCCAGCAGCGCAAGTGGCGCGGATGGGAGATATGGCTACACCTTC. Protein sequence: CASSASGADGRYGYTF.

This clonotype was detected only a few times. The chain is built from TRBV20-1 and TRBJ1-2; D remains unclear. Trimming took 0 bases from V and 4 from J, leaving 18 bases between them. Germline V gene lookup returns CDR1 DFQATT and CDR2 SNEGSKA (reference sequence). The CDR3 totals 16 residues. In DNA, the CDR3 is TGCAGTGCTAGAGATTCAAGAGCCAGCTTTTTCTATGGCTACACCTTC. It encodes CSARDSRASFFYGYTF.

This clonotype came up once. The chain has TRBV4-2 and TRBJ2-7; 8 bases agree with TRBD1. V lost 3 bases and J lost 4; bases outside the gene matches: 8. Per germline, CDR1 LGHNA and CDR2 YNFKEQ. The CDR3 runs to 15 residues. CDR3 in DNA: TGTGCCAGCAGCCATCAGGGGGCCTCGCGGTACGAGCAGTACTTC. Protein: CASSHQGASRYEQYF.

The chain combines TRBV18 with TRBJ2-7, with a possible D match to TRBD2 (5 bases). The CDR3 loop spans 14 amino acids. Germline V lookup: CDR1 KGHSH, CDR2 LQKENI. V was shortened by 6 bases and J by 3 bases, with 15 bases between the two germline ends. The DNA of the CDR3 is TGTGCCAGCTCCTGGCGAGAGGGTAACTACGAGCAGTACTTC. It specifies CASSWREGNYEQYF.